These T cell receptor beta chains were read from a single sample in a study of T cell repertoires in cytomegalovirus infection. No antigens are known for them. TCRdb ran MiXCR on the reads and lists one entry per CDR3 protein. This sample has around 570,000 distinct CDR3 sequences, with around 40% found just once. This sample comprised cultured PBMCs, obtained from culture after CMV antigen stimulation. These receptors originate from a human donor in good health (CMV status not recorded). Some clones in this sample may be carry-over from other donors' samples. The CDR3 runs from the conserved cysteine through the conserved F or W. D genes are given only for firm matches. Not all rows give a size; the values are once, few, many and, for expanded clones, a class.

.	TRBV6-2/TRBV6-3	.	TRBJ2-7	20	TGTGCCAGCAGTAGGCTCCCCTTAGAAGCGGGTTTCGGGAGAAACTACGAGCAGTACTTC	CASSRLPLEAGFGRNYEQYF
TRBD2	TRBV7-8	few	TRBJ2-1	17	TGTGCCAGCAGCGTACAGACTAGCGGGAGGGCCTACAATGAGCAGTTCTTC	CASSVQTSGRAYNEQFF
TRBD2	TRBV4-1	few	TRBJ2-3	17	TGCGCCAGCAGCCCCTGGACTAGCGGGAGGAGCACAGATACGCAGTATTTT	CASSPWTSGRSTDTQYF
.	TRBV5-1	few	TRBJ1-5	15	TGCGCCAGCAGCACGGGGACGGATAGCAATCAGCCCCAGCATTTT	CASSTGTDSNQPQHF
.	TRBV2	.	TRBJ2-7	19	TGTGCCAGCAGTGAGTCCAAAGGATGGCTGGGGCTAAGCGCGATCGAGCAGTACTTC	CASSESKGWLGLSAIEQYF
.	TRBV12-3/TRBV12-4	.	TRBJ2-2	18	TGTGCCAGCAGTTTAGGGTTGGGGCGAGGCAAGAACACCGGGGAGCTGTTTTTT	CASSLGLGRGKNTGELFF
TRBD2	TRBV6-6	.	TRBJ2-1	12	TGTGCCATCGGGAGGAGACACAATGAGCAGTTCTTC	CAIGRRHNEQFF
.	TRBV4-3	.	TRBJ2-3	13	TGCGCCAGCAGCCAAGAAAGGGGTAGCTGGAGAGTTTTT	CASSQERGSWRVF
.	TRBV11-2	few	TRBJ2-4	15	TGTGCCAGCAGCTTAGGCCAGGATTCCAAAAACATTCAGTACTTC	CASSLGQDSKNIQYF
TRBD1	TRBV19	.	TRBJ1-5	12	TGTGCCAGCAGCAGGGGACAGGGGCCCCAGCATTTT	CASSRGQGPQHF
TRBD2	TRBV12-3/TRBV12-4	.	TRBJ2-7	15	TGTGCCAGCAGTCTCGAACTAGCGGGGAGTGGAGAGCAGTACTTC	CASSLELAGSGEQYF
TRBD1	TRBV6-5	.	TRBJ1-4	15	TGTGCCAGCAGTCCGACAGGGGGCAGACCCGAAAAACTGTTTTTT	CASSPTGGRPEKLFF
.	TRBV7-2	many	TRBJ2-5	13	TGTGCCAGCACCCCGCGCAGGGAGGAGACCCAGTACTTC	CASTPRREETQYF
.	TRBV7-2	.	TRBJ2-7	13	TGTGCCAGCAGCACGGGACTTTACTACGAGCAGTACTTC	CASSTGLYYEQYF
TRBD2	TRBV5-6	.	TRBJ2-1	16	TGTGCCAGCAGCTCGGGGGTAGGACTAGCCGACAATGAGCAGTTCTTC	CASSSGVGLADNEQFF
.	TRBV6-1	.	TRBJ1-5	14	TGTGCCAGCACGACCAGGGGAAGCAATCAGCCCCAGCATTTT	CASTTRGSNQPQHF
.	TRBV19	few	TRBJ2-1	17	TGTGCCAGTAGCGGGGGATGGCGCGGGTCCCCCTACAATGAGCAGTTCTTC	CASSGGWRGSPYNEQFF
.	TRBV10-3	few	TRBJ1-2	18	TGTGCCATCAGTGAGGATCAGCGATGGGAGTCGAGTAACTATGGCTACACCTTC	CAISEDQRWESSNYGYTF
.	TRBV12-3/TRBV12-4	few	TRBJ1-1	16	TGTGCCAGCACCCCCCGTGGCGCACGAACAGGCACTGAAGCTTTCTTT	CASTPRGARTGTEAFF
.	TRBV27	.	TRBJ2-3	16	TGTGCCAGCAGCCCCGGGACCGGGGTAGGATCAGATACGCAGTATTTT	CASSPGTGVGSDTQYF
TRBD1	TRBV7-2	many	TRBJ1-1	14	TGTGCCAGCAGCTTAGAGTGGACAGGGCCTGAAGCTTTCTTT	CASSLEWTGPEAFF
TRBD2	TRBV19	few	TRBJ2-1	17	TGTGCCAGTAGGGAAGGACTAGCGGGGGGTGAGGGGAATGAGCAGTTCTTC	CASREGLAGGEGNEQFF
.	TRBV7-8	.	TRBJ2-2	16	TGTGCCAGCAGCGCAAGGACCCGGGCGAACACCGGGGAGCTGTTTTTT	CASSARTRANTGELFF
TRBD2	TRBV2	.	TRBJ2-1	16	TGTGCCAGCACCCCTTGGCCTAGCGGGAACTCCAATGAGCAGTTCTTC	CASTPWPSGNSNEQFF
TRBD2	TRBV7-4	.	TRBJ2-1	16	TGTGCCAGCAGCTTAGCGAACAGCGGGAGGGCAGATGAGCAGTTCTTC	CASSLANSGRADEQFF
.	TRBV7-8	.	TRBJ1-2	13	TGTGCCAGCAGCTTAGATGGATCAGGGTACTACACCTTC	CASSLDGSGYYTF
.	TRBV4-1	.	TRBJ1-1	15	TGCGCCAGCAGCCAAGAGAACGGGTGGTACACTGAAGCTTTCTTT	CASSQENGWYTEAFF
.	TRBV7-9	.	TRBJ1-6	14	TGTGCCAGCAGCTGGGCAGGGAGGAATTCACCCCTCCACTTT	CASSWAGRNSPLHF
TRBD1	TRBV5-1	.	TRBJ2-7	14	TGCGCCAGCAGACTCGGGACAGGGGGCTACGAGCAGTACTTC	CASRLGTGGYEQYF
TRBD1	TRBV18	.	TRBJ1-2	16	TGTGCCAGCTCATCAGCAGGGGGATCAGCTAACTATGGCTACACCTTC	CASSSAGGSANYGYTF
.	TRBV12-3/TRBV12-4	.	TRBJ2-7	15	TGTGCCAGCAGTCTTTCAACCAGGGGAAGCTACGAGCAGTACTTC	CASSLSTRGSYEQYF
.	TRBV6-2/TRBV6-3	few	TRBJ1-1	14	TGTGCCAGCAGCCGACAGGTGCGGGGAACTGAAGCTTTCTTT	CASSRQVRGTEAFF
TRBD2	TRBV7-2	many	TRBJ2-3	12	TGTGCCAGCAGCTTAGGGGGTAGCGGGGGGTATTTT	CASSLGGSGGYF
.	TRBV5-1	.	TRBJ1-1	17	TGCGCCAGCAGCTTTCCTTTTGGGGAGAACCGGAACACTGAAGCTTTCTTT	CASSFPFGENRNTEAFF
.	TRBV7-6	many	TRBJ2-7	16	TGTGCCAGCAGCAGAATACCACAGGGAAACTCCTACGAGCAGTACTTC	CASSRIPQGNSYEQYF